This TCR beta chain originates from a study of low-dose radiotherapy and immunotherapy resistance in tumors. Stated time point: after trial treatment. Treatment in this sample: LDRT plus nivolumab, ipilimumab, low-dose cyclophosphamide and aspirin (RACIN trial). Enrollment required an advanced solid tumor negative for tumor-infiltrating lymphocytes. This clonotype has ten or more counts. The germline V gene encodes CDR1 DFQATT and CDR2 SNEGSKA (reference sequence). Trimming removed 4 bases from V and 4 bases from J; junction bases left unmatched: 7. The CDR3 covers 14 residues. With TRAV- and TRBV-specific primers, first-strand cDNA was made, covering the alpha and beta chains. A roughly 22-cycle PCR with a constant-region primer and V-primer adapter amplified TCRs. Amplification of the isolated mRNA used in vitro transcription. TCRdb reanalysed the reads using MiXCR and keeps one entry per CDR3 protein. This sample yields tens of thousands of distinct CDR3 sequences, of which 20% to 25% are seen a single time; 10% to 15% belongs to the top ten.

The sequencing used PBMCs, collected after low-dose radiotherapy plus immunotherapy. The sequence derives from a female donor with ovarian cancer. The chain has TRBV20-1 and TRBJ1-3; 7 bases agree with TRBD1. DNA for the CDR3: TGCAGTGCTAACGTAGGACAGGCGGGAAACACCATATATTTT. It specifies CSANVGQAGNTIYF.